These 21 T cell receptor beta chains came from one sample sequenced in a study of T-cell reconstitution after alpha-beta-depleted transplantation in children. TCRbeta library construction was performed incorporating unique molecular identifiers. TCRdb reprocessed the PCR reads via MiXCR and lists one record per CDR3 protein. The table records about 590,000 distinct CDR3 sequences, roughly 13% of them present only once. The sequencing used PBMCs, mostly from graft donor cells, collected 360 days after TCRalphabeta/CD19-depleted stem cell transplant. The source of these receptors is a male patient younger than 18 who had a stem cell transplant for acute myeloid leukemia, so the T cells may come from the graft donor.

This clonotype was recorded a few times. This chain connects TRBV7-8 to TRBJ2-7; D ambiguous. Germline loops: CDR1 SGHVS, CDR2 FQNEAQ. There are 15 residues in the CDR3. V was cut by 0 bases and J by 2 bases, with 11 bases left in between. Written as DNA, the CDR3 is TGTGCCAGCAGCTTAGCGCTCCTTGGGCCCTACGAGCAGTACTTC. Amino acid sequence: CASSLALLGPYEQYF. The full variable domain, completed using reference TRBV7-8 and TRBJ2-7, is GAGVSQSPRYKVAKRGQDVALRCDPISGHVSLFWYQQALGQGPEFLTYFQNEAQLDKSGLPSDRFFAERPEGSVSTLKIQRTQQEDSAVYLCASSLALLGPYEQYFGPGTRLTVT.

This chain connects TRBV9 to TRBJ1-2; the match to TRBD1 covers 9 bases. CDR3 size: 16 residues. CDR1 and CDR2 from the germline V gene are SGDLS and YYNGEE. V lost 0 bases and J lost 4; bases outside the gene matches: 7. The CDR3 loop is CASSVGRRTGVYGYTF. The CDR3 nucleotides are TGTGCCAGCAGCGTAGGACGAAGGACAGGGGTCTATGGCTACACCTTC.

The J gene is TRBJ1-1, the V gene TRBV7-2; D remains unclear. Germline assignment: CDR1 SGHTA and CDR2 FQGNSA. Deletions cut 2 bases from V and 6 bases from J, with 13 bases between. This CDR3 is 14 amino acids long. CDR3 protein: CASSLYGWKAEAFF. Here the CDR3 DNA reads TGTGCCAGCAGCTTATACGGGTGGAAGGCTGAAGCTTTCTTT.

The chain links TRBV12-3 or TRBV12-4 to TRBJ2-3; 11 bases agree with TRBD2. The trim removed 6 bases at V and 4 bases at J, leaving 6 bases unmatched. The CDR3 has 15 residues. The chain's CDR3 is CASRRGLAGPDTQYF. The DNA of the CDR3 is TGTGCCAGCAGGAGAGGACTAGCGGGTCCAGATACGCAGTATTTT.

This clonotype was seen ten or more times. This chain connects TRBV27 to TRBJ1-6; D might be TRBD1 (5 bases). V was trimmed by 5 bases and J by 10 bases, leaving 9 bases between them. This CDR3 has 12 amino acids. Germline CDR1 is MNHEY and CDR2 is SMNVEV (reference sequence). The DNA for the CDR3 is TGTGCCAGCAGTACGGGGCACTCACCCCTCCACTTT. It translates to CASSTGHSPLHF.

As regards this clonotype: Since a much larger clone is just one base distant, this may be a read error. The V call is TRBV21-1, the J call TRBJ2-7. TRBV21-1 is marked as a pseudogene. The CDR3 is 12 amino acids. The CDR3, as DNA: TGTGCCAGCAGCAAAGAGGGTTACGAGCAGTACTTC. Translating gives CASSKEGYEQYF.

The V call is TRBV28, the J call TRBJ2-7; D is unclear. Germline CDR1 is MDHEN and CDR2 is SYDVKM. CDR3 length: 15 residues. Trimming left V 3 bases short and J 0 bases short, with 12 bases between. The CDR3 DNA sequence: TGTGCCAGCAGTTTCCCGACCGGAAGCTCCTACGAGCAGTACTTC. Amino acid sequence: CASSFPTGSSYEQYF.

This clonotype was picked up a small number of times. This chain joins TRBV20-1 and TRBJ1-6; D remains ambiguous. The CDR3 has 17 amino acids. The V end was cut by 3 bases, the J end by 5 bases, with 20 bases between. CDR1 and CDR2 from the germline V gene are DFQATT and SNEGSKA (reference sequence). The CDR3 region is CSARVYFRVQDNSPLHF. The CDR3, as DNA: TGCAGTGCTAGGGTGTATTTTAGGGTCCAAGATAATTCACCCCTCCACTTT.

This clonotype was seen a handful of times. The chain has TRBV7-3 and TRBJ1-1; the D gene is possibly TRBD1 (6 bases). V gave up 0 bases and J gave up 4 bases, with 9 bases separating them. The germline CDR1 and CDR2 sequences are SGHTA and FQGTGA. This CDR3 contains 14 residues. CDR3 in DNA: TGTGCCAGCAGCTTAACGGGGGCTATCACTGAAGCTTTCTTT. Its translation: CASSLTGAITEAFF.

The chain links TRBV7-2 to TRBJ1-2; D is perhaps TRBD1 (5 bases). The germline V gene has CDR1 SGHTA and CDR2 FQGNSA. This CDR3 region has 15 residues. V lost 5 bases and J 4 bases, leaving 17 bases between the germline ends. The CDR3 nucleotides read TGTGCCAGCAGCCGAACCCCCAGGGCCGTCTATGGCTACACCTTC. Its translation: CASSRTPRAVYGYTF. Combining the CDR3 with reference TRBV7-2 and TRBJ1-2 gives the whole variable domain GAGVSQSPSNKVTEKGKDVELRCDPISGHTALYWYRQSLGQGLEFLIYFQGNSAPDKSGLPSDRFSAERTGGSVSTLTIQRTQQEDSAVYLCASSRTPRAVYGYTFGSGTRLTVV.

The sample holds a few counts of this clonotype. The chain combines TRBV20-1 with TRBJ2-7; 9 bases align to TRBD2. V lost 6 bases, J lost 3 bases, and 24 bases stayed unmatched. CDR1 is DFQATT, CDR2 SNEGSKA, per germline (reference sequence). The CDR3 is 19 amino acids. The CDR3 DNA is TGCAGTGCAGACCTACCAGGGCTAGCGGGGTCGAAGGGAGTCTACGAGCAGTACTTC. Residues: CSADLPGLAGSKGVYEQYF.

This chain connects TRBV27 to TRBJ1-2; the D gene is possibly TRBD1 (5 bases). There are 15 residues in the CDR3. Germline V gene sequence: CDR1 MNHEY, CDR2 SMNVEV (reference sequence). V was clipped by 6 bases and J by 6 bases, with 20 bases between them. The CDR3 DNA reads TGTGCCAGCAGCGAACGCCCGGGACGGTTTAATGGCTACACCTTC. Its protein is CASSERPGRFNGYTF.

This clonotype appeared a few times. The chain links TRBV27 to TRBJ2-7; 7 nucleotides match TRBD2. V lost 0 bases and J lost 3; bases outside the gene matches: 2. This CDR3 spans 14 amino acids. Germline V gene lookup returns CDR1 MNHEY and CDR2 SMNVEV (reference sequence). Here the CDR3 DNA reads TGTGCCAGCAGTTTATCTGCTAGCGGCTACGAGCAGTACTTC. Residues: CASSLSASGYEQYF.

This clonotype has ten or more counts. The rearrangement uses TRBV7-3 and TRBJ1-1; D may be TRBD1 (5 bases). The CDR3 totals 14 residues. Per germline, CDR1 SGHTA and CDR2 FQGTGA. V was shortened by 1 base and J by 6 bases, with 12 bases between the two germline ends. DNA for the CDR3: TGTGCCAGCAGCTTAAAGGGGATAGGCTCTGAAGCTTTCTTT. It translates to CASSLKGIGSEAFF.

The table lists this clonotype with a few counts. The V gene is TRBV27, the J gene TRBJ2-7; 7 nucleotides match TRBD2. J lost 7 bases, V lost 0 bases, and 9 bases had no gene match. CDR3 length: 15 amino acids. Germline CDR1 is MNHEY and CDR2 is SMNVEV (reference sequence). The DNA for the CDR3 is TGTGCCAGCAGTTTATCGCCTAACTTCGGGGGGGAGCAGTACTTC. It specifies CASSLSPNFGGEQYF.

This clonotype was seen only a few times. The chain carries TRBV6-2 or TRBV6-3 and TRBJ2-7; possible D gene TRBD2, 5 bases. The CDR3 is 13 amino acids. CDR1 and CDR2 (germline): MNHEY, SVGEGT. Trimming removed 10 bases at V and 0 bases at J, with 13 bases between. Here the CDR3 reads CATREVPSYEQYF. As DNA, the CDR3 is TGTGCCACCCGGGAAGTCCCCTCCTACGAGCAGTACTTC.

In this sample, this clonotype turned up a few times. This chain links TRBV20-1 with TRBJ1-1, with D possibly matching TRBD1 (5 bases). V shed 1 base and J shed 5 bases, with 8 bases lying between them. CDR1 is DFQATT and CDR2 is SNEGSKA in the germline V gene (reference sequence). This CDR3 has 12 residues. CDR3 amino acids: CSARGGGTEAFF. The CDR3 DNA reads as TGCAGTGCTAGAGGCGGGGGAACTGAAGCTTTCTTT.

This clonotype was observed a few times. The chain links TRBV5-1 to TRBJ1-1; TRBD1 matches at 10 bases. The ends lost 3 bases at V and 1 base at J; junction bases unmatched: 0. Germline V gene sequence: CDR1 SGHRS, CDR2 YFSETQ. This CDR3 comprises 14 residues. CDR3 in amino acids: CASSWTGGNTEAFF. CDR3 nucleotides: TGCGCCAGCAGCTGGACAGGGGGGAACACTGAAGCTTTCTTT.

This clonotype showed up just a few times. J is TRBJ1-5 and V is TRBV9; 10 bases fit TRBD1. Trimming cost V 4 bases and J 1 base; bases outside gene matches: 11. Germline CDR1 reads SGDLS; CDR2 reads YYNGEE. The CDR3 is 18 amino acids. CDR3 sequence reads: CASSPTPGTGASNQPQHF. In DNA, the CDR3 is TGTGCCAGCAGCCCGACCCCCGGGACAGGGGCGAGCAATCAGCCCCAGCATTTT.

This clonotype was found a few times. The chain uses TRBV29-1 and TRBJ2-3, with TRBD2 identical over 7 bases. With 4 bases clipped from V and 0 bases from J, the junction kept 13 bases outside the gene matches. From germline, CDR1 is SQVTM and CDR2 ANQGSEA. The CDR3 consists of 17 residues. The CDR3 DNA reads TGCAGCGTTGGAGATGGGGTGAGCGGGGATAGCACAGATACGCAGTATTTT. Its protein is CSVGDGVSGDSTDTQYF.

The chain carries TRBV7-3 and TRBJ2-2, with D tentatively TRBD1 (6 bases). In germline, CDR1 is SGHTA, CDR2 FQGTGA. Trimming removed 5 bases at V and 6 bases at J, with 13 bases between. The CDR3 has 14 amino acids. The CDR3 DNA reads TGTGCCAGCAGCGAAAGGGGGTTCCCCGGGGAGCTGTTTTTT. Amino acids: CASSERGFPGELFF.